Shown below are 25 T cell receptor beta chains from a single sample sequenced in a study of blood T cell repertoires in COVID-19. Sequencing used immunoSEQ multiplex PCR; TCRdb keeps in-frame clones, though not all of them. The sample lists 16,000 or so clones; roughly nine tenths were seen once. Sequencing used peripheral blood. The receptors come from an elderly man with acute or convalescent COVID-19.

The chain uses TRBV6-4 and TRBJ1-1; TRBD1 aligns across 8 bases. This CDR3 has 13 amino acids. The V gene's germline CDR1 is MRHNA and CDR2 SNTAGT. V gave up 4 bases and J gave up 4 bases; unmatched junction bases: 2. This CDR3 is CASSATGGTEAFF. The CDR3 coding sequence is TGTGCCAGCAGTGCCACAGGGGGCACTGAAGCTTTCTTT.

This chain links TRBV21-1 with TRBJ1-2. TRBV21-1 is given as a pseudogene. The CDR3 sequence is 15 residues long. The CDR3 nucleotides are TGTGCCAGCAGCAAAGAACCGGGTGGCTTAGGTGGCTACACCTTC. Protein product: CASSKEPGGLGGYTF.

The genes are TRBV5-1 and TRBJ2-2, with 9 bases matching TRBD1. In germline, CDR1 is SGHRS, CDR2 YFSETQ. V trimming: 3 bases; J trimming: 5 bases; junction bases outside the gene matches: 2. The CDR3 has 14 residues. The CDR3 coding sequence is TGCGCCAGCAGCTGGGGACAGGGTACCGGGGAGCTGTTTTTT. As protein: CASSWGQGTGELFF.

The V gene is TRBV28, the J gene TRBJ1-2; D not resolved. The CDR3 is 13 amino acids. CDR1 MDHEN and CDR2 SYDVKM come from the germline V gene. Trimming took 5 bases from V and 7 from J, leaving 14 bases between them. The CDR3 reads CASSPRGGSGYTF. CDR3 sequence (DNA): TGTGCCAGCAGTCCGCGGGGAGGGAGTGGCTACACCTTC.

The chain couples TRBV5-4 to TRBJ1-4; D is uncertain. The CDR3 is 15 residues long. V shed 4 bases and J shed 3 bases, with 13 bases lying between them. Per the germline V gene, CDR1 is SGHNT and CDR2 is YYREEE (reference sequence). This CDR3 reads CASSASHRANEKLFF. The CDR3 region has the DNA TGTGCCAGCAGCGCTTCGCACCGGGCTAATGAAAAACTGTTTTTT. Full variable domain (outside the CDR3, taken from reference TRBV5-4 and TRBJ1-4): ETGVTQSPTHLIKTRGQQVTLRCSSQSGHNTVSWYQQALGQGPQFIFQYYREEENGRGNFPPRFSGLQFPNYSSELNVNALELDDSALYLCASSASHRANEKLFFGSGTQLSVL.

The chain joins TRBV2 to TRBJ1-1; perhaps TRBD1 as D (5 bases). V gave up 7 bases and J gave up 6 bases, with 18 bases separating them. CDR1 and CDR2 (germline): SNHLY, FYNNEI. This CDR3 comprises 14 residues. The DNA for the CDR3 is TGTGCCAGCATCATAGGTACAGGCACCGCTGAAGCTTTCTTT. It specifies CASIIGTGTAEAFF.

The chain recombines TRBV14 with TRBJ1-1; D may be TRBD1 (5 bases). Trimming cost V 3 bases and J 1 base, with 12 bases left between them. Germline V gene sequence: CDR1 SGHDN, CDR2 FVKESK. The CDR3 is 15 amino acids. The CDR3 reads CASSHRGPPNTEAFF. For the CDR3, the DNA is TGTGCCAGCAGCCATAGGGGCCCGCCGAACACTGAAGCTTTCTTT.

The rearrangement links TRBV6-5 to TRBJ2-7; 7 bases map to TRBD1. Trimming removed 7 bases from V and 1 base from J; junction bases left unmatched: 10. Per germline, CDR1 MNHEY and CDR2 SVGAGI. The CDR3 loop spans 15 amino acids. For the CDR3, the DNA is TGTGCCAGCAAGACCCCCCAGGGGGTTTCCTACGAGCAGTACTTC. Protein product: CASKTPQGVSYEQYF.

DNA for the CDR3: TGTGCCAGCAGTTTCAGGTTCGCAGGGGGCTTCTATGGCTACACCTTC. Amino acids: CASSFRFAGGFYGYTF. V is TRBV28 and J is TRBJ1-2; TRBD1 agrees at 8 bases. The germline V gene has CDR1 MDHEN and CDR2 SYDVKM. CDR3 length: 16 amino acids. Germline trimming cut 3 bases from V and 4 bases from J; bases unmatched to any gene: 10.

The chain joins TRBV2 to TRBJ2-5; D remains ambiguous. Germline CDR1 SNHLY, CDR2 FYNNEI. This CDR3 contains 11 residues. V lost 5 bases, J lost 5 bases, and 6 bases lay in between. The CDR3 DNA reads TGTGCCAGCAGTCTCCTGGAGACCCAGTACTTC. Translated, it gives CASSLLETQYF.

This CDR3 reads CASSQGPGPTRQYF. The CDR3 region has the DNA TGCGCCAGCAGCCAGGGCCCAGGCCCCACGAGGCAGTACTTC. V usage is TRBV4-1 and J usage is TRBJ2-7; D unresolved. The CDR3 is 14 amino acids. V lost 3 bases to trimming and J lost 9 bases, with 18 bases between them. The germline V gene has CDR1 MGHRA and CDR2 YSYEKL.

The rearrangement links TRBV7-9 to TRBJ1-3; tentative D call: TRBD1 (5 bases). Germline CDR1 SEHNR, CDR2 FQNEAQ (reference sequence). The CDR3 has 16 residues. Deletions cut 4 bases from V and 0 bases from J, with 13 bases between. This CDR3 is CASSSSTGNSGNTIYF. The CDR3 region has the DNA TGTGCCAGCAGCTCATCAACAGGAAACTCTGGAAACACCATATATTTT.

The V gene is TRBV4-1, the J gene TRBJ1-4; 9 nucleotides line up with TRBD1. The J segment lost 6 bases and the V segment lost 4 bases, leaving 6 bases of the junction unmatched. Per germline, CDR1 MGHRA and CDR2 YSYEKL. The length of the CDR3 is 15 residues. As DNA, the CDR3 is TGCGCCAGCAGCCGAGGGGACAGGGTAGATGAAAAACTGTTTTTT. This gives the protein CASSRGDRVDEKLFF.

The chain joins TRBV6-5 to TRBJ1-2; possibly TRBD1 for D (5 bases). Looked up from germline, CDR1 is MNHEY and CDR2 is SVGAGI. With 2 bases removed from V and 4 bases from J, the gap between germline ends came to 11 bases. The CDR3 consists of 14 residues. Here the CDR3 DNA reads TGTGCCAGCAGTTACCTGGGGGGTCCCTATGGCTACACCTTC. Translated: CASSYLGGPYGYTF.

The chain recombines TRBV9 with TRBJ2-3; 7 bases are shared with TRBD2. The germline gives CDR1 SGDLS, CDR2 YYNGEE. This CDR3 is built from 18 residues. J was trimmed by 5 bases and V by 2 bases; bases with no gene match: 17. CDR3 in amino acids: CASSVESRGGLYEDTQYF. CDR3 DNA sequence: TGTGCCAGCAGCGTCGAATCTAGGGGAGGGCTATATGAAGATACGCAGTATTTT. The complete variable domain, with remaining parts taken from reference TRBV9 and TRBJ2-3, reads DSGVTQTPKHLITATGQRVTLRCSPRSGDLSVYWYQQSLDQGLQFLIQYYNGEERAKGNILERFSAQQFPDLHSELNLSSLELGDSALYFCASSVESRGGLYEDTQYFGPGTRLTVL.

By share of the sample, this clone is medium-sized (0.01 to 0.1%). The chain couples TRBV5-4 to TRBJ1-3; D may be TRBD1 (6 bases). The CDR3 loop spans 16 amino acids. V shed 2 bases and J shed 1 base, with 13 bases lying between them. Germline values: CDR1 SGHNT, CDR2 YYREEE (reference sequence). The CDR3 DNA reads TGTGCCAGCAGCTTAGGAGCGGGACAATCTGGAAACACCATATATTTT. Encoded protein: CASSLGAGQSGNTIYF.

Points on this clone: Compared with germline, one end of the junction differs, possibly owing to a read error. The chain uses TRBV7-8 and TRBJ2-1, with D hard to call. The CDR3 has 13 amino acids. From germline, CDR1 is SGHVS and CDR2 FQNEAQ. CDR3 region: CASSWSKYSEQFF. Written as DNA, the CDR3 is TGTGCCAGCAGCTGGTCCAAGTACAGTGAGCAGTTCTTC.

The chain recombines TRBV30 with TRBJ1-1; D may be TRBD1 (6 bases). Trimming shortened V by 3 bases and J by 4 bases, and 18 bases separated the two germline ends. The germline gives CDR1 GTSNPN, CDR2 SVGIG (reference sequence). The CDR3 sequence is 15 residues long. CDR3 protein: CAWSAQGRGATEAFF. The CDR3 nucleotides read TGTGCCTGGAGCGCCCAGGGGCGTGGGGCCACTGAAGCTTTCTTT.

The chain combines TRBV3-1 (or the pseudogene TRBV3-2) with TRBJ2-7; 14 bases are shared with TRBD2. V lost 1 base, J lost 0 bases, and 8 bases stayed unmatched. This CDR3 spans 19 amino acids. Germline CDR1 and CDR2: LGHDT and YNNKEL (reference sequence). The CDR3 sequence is CASSQVGTSGGQSSYEQYF. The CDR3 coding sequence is TGTGCCAGCAGCCAAGTTGGGACTAGCGGGGGTCAGAGCTCCTACGAGCAGTACTTC.

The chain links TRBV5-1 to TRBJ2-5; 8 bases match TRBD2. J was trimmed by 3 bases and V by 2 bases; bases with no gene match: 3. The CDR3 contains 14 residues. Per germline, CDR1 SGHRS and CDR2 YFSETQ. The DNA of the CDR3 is TGCGCCAGCAGCTTTGGGACTAGAGAAGAGACCCAGTACTTC. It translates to CASSFGTREETQYF. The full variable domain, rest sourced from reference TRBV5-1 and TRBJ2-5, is KAGVTQTPRYLIKTRGQQVTLSCSPISGHRSVSWYQQTPGQGLQFLFEYFSETQRNKGNFPGRFSGRQFSNSRSEMNVSTLELGDSALYLCASSFGTREETQYFGPGTRLLVL.

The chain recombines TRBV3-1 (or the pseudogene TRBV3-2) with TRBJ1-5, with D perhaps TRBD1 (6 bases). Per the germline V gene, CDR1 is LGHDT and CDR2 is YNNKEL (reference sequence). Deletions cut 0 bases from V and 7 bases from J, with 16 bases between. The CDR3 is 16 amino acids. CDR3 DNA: TGTGCCAGCAGCCAAGATTCGGGCAGGGGAAGCCAGCCCCAGCATTTT. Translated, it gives CASSQDSGRGSQPQHF.

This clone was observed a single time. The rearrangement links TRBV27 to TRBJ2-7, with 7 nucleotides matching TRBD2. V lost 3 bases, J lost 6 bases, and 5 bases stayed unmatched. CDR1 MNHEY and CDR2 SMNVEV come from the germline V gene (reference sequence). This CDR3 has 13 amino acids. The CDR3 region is CASSFSGALEQYF. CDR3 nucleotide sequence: TGTGCCAGCAGTTTCAGCGGGGCACTCGAGCAGTACTTC.

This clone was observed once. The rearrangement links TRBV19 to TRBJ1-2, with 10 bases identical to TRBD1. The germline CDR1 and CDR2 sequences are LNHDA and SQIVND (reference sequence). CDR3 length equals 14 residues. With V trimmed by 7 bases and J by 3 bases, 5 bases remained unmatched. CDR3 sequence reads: CASTPGTGDYGYTF. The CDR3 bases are TGTGCCAGTACCCCCGGGACAGGGGACTATGGCTACACCTTC.

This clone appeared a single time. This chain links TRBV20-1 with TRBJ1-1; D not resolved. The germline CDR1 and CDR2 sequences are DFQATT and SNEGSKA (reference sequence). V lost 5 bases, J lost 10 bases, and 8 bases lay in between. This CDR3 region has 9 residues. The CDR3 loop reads CSALRPAFF. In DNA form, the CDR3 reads TGCAGTGCTCTACGTCCAGCTTTCTTT.

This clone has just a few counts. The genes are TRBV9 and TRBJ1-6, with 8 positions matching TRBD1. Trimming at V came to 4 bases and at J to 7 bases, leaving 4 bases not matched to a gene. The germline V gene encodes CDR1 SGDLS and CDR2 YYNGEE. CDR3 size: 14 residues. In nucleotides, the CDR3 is TGTGCCAGCAGCTCAAGGACAGGGAATTCACCCCTCCACTTT. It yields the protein CASSSRTGNSPLHF.